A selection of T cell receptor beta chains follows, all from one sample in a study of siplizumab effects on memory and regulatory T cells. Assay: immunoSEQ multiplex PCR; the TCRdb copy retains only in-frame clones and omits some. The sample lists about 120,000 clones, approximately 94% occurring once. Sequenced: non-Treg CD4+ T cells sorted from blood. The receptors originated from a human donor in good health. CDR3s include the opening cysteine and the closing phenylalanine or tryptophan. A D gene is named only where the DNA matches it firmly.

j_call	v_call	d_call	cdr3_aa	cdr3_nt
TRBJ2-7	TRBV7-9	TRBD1	CASSFSGQGGDEQYF	TGTGCCAGCAGCTTTAGCGGACAGGGTGGGGACGAGCAGTACTTC
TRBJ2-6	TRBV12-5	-	CASGLSSGANVLTF	TGTGCTAGTGGCCTTAGCTCTGGGGCCAACGTCCTGACTTTC
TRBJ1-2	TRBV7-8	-	CASSLMNRQPNYGYTF	TGTGCCAGCAGCTTAATGAATAGACAGCCTAACTATGGCTACACCTTC
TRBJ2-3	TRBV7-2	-	CASSLARDTQYF	TGTGCCAGCAGCTTAGCGCGGGATACGCAGTATTTT
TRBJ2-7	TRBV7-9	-	CASSLRDRSSEQYF	TGTGCCAGCAGCCTTAGGGACCGCTCAAGCGAGCAGTACTTC
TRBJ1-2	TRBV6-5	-	CASSYSSGVLDGYTF	TGTGCCAGCAGTTACTCGTCGGGAGTCTTAGATGGCTACACCTTC
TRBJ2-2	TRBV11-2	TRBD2	CASSLLRGSNTGELFF	TGTGCCAGCAGCTTATTGCGGGGGTCGAACACCGGGGAGCTGTTTTTT
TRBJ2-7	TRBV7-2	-	CASSLDRGSYEQYF	TGTGCCAGCAGCTTAGATAGGGGGTCCTACGAGCAGTACTTC
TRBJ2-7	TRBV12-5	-	CASGLDQLGSSYEQYF	TGTGCTAGTGGTTTAGACCAGCTGGGTAGCTCCTACGAGCAGTACTTC
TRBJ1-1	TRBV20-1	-	CSLGGDREAFF	TGCAGTCTGGGGGGAGACAGGGAAGCTTTCTTT
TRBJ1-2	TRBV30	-	CAWSVAYGYTF	TGTGCCTGGAGTGTTGCCTATGGCTACACCTTC
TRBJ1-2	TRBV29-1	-	CSGGADNYGYTF	TGCAGCGGCGGGGCAGATAACTATGGCTACACCTTC
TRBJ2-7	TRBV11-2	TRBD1	CASSAPLGQGKYEQYF	TGTGCCAGCAGCGCGCCTTTGGGACAGGGAAAGTACGAGCAGTACTTC
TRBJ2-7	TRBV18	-	CASSYDGENYEQYF	TGTGCCAGCTCGTACGACGGGGAGAACTACGAGCAGTACTTC
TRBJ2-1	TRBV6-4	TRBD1	CASRGQGAMGEQFF	TGTGCCAGCAGGGGACAGGGGGCGATGGGTGAGCAGTTCTTC
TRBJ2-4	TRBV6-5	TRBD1	CASKLGQGLFIQYF	TGTGCCAGCAAACTGGGACAGGGGCTTTTTATTCAGTACTTC
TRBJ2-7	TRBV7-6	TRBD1	CASSLQGENEQYF	TGTGCCAGCAGCTTACAGGGGGAGAACGAGCAGTACTTC
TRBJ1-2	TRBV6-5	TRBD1	CASSYSTGIDGYTF	TGTGCCAGCAGTTACTCGACAGGGATTGATGGCTACACCTTC
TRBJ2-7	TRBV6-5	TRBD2	CASSYGTSGSYEQYF	TGTGCCAGCAGTTACGGGACTAGCGGCTCCTACGAGCAGTACTTC
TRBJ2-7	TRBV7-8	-	CASSRSYEQYF	TGTGCCAGCAGCCGCTCTTACGAGCAGTACTTC